This record concerns one TCR beta chain sequence. The antigen remains undetermined. Deletions cut 6 bases from V and 5 bases from J, with 10 bases between. The CDR3 is made up of 13 amino acids. Germline CDR1 and CDR2: MNHEY and SMNVEV (reference sequence). This entry comes from a study of shared clonotypes between healthy human individuals. Findings and limits, study-wide: Despite large depth, sorted-subset datasets appeared incompletely sequenced. A generally larger estimated richness was seen in naive subsets than in memory subsets.

The naive CD8 fraction comprised CD45RO-negative cells positively selected for CCR7 and excluded terminally differentiated effector memory CD45RA+ cells. Donors comprised only Caucasian adults living in Nashville, Tennessee. Only in-frame clones appear in the TCRdb table, and some are missing; sequencing was by immunoSEQ multiplex PCR. Among roughly 810,000 clones, around 96% were seen once, and the ten largest hold less than 0.3%. Material for sequencing was naive CD8+ T cells sorted from blood. This receptor was taken from a man aged 25-45 years in good health. This chain uses TRBV27 with TRBJ1-4; possibly TRBD1 for D (5 bases). The CDR3 reads CASRRGANEKLFF. CDR3 nucleotides: TGTGCCAGCAGGAGGGGCGCCAATGAAAAACTGTTTTTT. The complete variable domain, with remaining parts taken from reference TRBV27 and TRBJ1-4, reads EAQVTQNPRYLITVTGKKLTVTCSQNMNHEYMSWYRQDPGLGLRQIYYSMNVEVTDKGDVPEGYKVSRKEKRNFPLILESPSPNQTSLYFCASRRGANEKLFFGSGTQLSVL.